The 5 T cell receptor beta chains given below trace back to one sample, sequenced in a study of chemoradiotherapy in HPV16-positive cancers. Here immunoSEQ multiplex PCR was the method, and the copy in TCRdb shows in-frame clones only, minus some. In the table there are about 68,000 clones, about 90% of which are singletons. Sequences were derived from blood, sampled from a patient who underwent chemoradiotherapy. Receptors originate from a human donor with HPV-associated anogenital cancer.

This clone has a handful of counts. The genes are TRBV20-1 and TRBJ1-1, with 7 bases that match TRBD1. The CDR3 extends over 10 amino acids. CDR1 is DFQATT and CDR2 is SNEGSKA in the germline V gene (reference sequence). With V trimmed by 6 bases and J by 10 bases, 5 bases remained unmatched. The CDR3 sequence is CSAPQGGAFF. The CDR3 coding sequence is TGCAGTGCCCCCCAGGGGGGAGCTTTCTTT.

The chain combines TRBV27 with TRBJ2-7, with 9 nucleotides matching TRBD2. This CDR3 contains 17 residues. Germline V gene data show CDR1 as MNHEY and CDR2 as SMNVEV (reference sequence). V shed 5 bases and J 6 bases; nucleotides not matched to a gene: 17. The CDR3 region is CASSPWKLSGGYREQYF. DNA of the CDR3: TGTGCCAGCAGTCCATGGAAGCTGAGCGGGGGGTATCGCGAGCAGTACTTC.

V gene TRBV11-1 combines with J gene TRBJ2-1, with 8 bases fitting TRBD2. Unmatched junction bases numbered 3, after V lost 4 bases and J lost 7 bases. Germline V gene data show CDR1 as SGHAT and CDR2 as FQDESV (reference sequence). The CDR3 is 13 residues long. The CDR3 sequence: CASSSLAGNEQFF. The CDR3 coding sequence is TGTGCCAGCAGCTCTCTAGCGGGTAATGAGCAGTTCTTC.

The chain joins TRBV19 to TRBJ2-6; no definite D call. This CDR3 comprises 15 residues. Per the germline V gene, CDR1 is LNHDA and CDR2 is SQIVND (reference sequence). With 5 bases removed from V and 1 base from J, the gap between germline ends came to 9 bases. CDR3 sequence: CASSQPQSGANVLTF. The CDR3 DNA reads TGTGCCAGTAGTCAGCCGCAGTCTGGGGCCAACGTCCTGACTTTC.

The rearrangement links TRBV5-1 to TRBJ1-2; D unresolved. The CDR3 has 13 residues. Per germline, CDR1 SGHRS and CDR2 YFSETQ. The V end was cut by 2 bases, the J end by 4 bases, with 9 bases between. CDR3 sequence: CASSLGASYGYTF. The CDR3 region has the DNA TGCGCCAGCAGCTTAGGAGCTAGCTATGGCTACACCTTC.